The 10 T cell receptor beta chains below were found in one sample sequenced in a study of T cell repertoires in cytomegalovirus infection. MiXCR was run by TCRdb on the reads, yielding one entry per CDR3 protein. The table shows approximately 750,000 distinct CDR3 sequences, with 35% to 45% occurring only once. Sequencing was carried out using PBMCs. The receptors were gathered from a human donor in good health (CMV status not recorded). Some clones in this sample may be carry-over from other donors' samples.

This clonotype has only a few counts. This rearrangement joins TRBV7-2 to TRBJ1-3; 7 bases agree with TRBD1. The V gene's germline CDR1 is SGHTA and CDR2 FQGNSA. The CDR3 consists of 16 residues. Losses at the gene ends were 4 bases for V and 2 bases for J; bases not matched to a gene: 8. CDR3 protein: CASSSSTGAPGNTIYF. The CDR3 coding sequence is TGTGCCAGCAGCTCATCAACAGGGGCCCCTGGAAACACCATATATTTT.

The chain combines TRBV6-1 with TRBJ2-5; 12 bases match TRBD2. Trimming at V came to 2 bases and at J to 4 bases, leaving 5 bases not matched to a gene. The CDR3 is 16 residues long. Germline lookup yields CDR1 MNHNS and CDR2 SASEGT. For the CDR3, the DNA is TGTGCCAGCAGTGAACTAGCGGGAGGGGAGGTAGAGACCCAGTACTTC. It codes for CASSELAGGEVETQYF.

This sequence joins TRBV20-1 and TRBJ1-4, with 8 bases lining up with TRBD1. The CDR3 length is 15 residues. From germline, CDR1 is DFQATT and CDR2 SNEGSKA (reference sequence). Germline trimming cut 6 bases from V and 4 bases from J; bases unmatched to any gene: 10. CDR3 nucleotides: TGCAGTGCCAACCGCGGACAGGGCCTTAATGAAAAACTGTTTTTT. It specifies CSANRGQGLNEKLFF.

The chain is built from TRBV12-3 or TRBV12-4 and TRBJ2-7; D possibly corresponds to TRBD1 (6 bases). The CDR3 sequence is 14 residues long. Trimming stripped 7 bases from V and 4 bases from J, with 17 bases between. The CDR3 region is CASTPLGQKYEQYF. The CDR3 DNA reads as TGTGCCAGCACCCCTCTTGGACAGAAATACGAGCAGTACTTC.

In nucleotides, the CDR3 is TGTGCCAGCAGTTACGTCAGCGAGCAGTACTTC. Translating it yields CASSYVSEQYF. V gene TRBV6-2 or TRBV6-3 combines with J gene TRBJ2-7; D unresolved. The CDR3 totals 11 residues. From germline, CDR1 is MNHEY and CDR2 SVGEGT. V was trimmed by 2 bases and J by 6 bases, leaving 5 bases between them.

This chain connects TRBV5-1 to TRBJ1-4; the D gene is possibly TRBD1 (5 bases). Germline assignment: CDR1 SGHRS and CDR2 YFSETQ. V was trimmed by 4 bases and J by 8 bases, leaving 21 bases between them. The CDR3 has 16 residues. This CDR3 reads CASSIGSGAEGEKLFF. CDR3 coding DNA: TGCGCCAGCAGCATCGGCAGTGGGGCTGAAGGGGAAAAACTGTTTTTT.

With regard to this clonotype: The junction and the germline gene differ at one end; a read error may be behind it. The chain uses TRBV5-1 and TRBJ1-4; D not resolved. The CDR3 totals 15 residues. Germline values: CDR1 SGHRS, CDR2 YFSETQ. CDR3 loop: CASSLVATTNEQLFF. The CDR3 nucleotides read TGCGCCAGCAGCTTGGTGGCAACGACTAATGAACAACTGTTTTTT.

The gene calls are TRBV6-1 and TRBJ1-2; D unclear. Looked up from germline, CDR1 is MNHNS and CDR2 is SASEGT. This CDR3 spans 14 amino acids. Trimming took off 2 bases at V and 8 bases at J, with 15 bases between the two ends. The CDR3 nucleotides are TGTGCCAGCAGTGAACAACGGAGTTTGGGGGGCTACACCTTC. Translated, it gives CASSEQRSLGGYTF.

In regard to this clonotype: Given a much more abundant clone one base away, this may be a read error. Here the CDR3 DNA reads TGTGCCAGCAACGCGGGGACTAGCGGGAGCAATGAGCAGTTCTTC. It translates to CASNAGTSGSNEQFF. The rearrangement joins TRBV7-2 to TRBJ2-1, with TRBD2 identical over 14 bases. The CDR3 covers 15 residues. Trimming cost V 7 bases and J 6 bases; bases outside gene matches: 5. Germline CDR1 reads SGHTA; CDR2 reads FQGNSA.

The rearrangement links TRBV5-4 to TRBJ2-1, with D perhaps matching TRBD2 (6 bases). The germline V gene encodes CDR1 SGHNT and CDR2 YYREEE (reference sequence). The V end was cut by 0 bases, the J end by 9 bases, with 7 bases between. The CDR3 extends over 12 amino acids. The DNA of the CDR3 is TGTGCCAGCAGCTTGGAGACTAGTGAGCAGTTCTTC. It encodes CASSLETSEQFF. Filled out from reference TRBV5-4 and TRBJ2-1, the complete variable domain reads ETGVTQSPTHLIKTRGQQVTLRCSSQSGHNTVSWYQQALGQGPQFIFQYYREEENGRGNFPPRFSGLQFPNYSSELNVNALELDDSALYLCASSLETSEQFFGPGTRLTVL.